This section outlines one TCR beta chain sequence together with its context. Its antigen is unknown. Germline V gene sequence: CDR1 MNHEY, CDR2 SMNVEV (reference sequence). V was clipped by 5 bases and J by 1 base; unmatched bases: 10. The CDR3 sequence is 18 residues long. Separate cDNA molecules each had unique molecular identifiers attached to them. TCRdb used MiXCR to reprocess the 5' RACE reads, holding one entry per CDR3 protein. Here the sample spans about 120,000 distinct CDR3 sequences, roughly 12% being singletons. This record comes from a study of early T cells in non-severe SARS-CoV-2 infection. The study, taken as a whole, reports: VDJdb-based annotation leaned toward anti-spike CD8 responses and missed private and CD4 specificities.

The rearrangement links TRBV27 to TRBJ2-5, with TRBD2 matching 13 bases. This TCR came from an adult who was a healthcare worker with PCR-confirmed SARS-CoV-2 infection or an uninfected control (not recorded which). The source was whole blood, collected at baseline. The CDR3 bases are TGTGCCAGCAGTCCCGGACTAGCGGGGGTTGAATTCCAAGAGACCCAGTACTTC. This codes for CASSPGLAGVEFQETQYF.